The next 18 T cell receptor beta chains were all read from a single sample in a study of T-cell reconstitution after alpha-beta-depleted transplantation in children. The TCRbeta library was prepared with unique molecular identifiers. TCRdb re-called the PCR reads through MiXCR, storing one row per CDR3 protein. Counted here are around 90,000 distinct CDR3 sequences, less than 20% occurring once; the ten biggest clones make up about 20%. The sample here was PBMCs, mostly from graft donor cells, taken 180 days after TCRalphabeta/CD19-depleted stem cell transplant. The receptor source for this set is a male patient aged 2 to 9 who had a stem cell transplant for acute lymphoblastic leukemia, so the T cells may come from the graft donor.

This clonotype has at least ten counts. The chain combines TRBV20-1 with TRBJ2-2, with TRBD2 identical over 8 bases. Germline trimming cut 3 bases from V and 0 bases from J; bases unmatched to any gene: 0. The V gene's germline CDR1 is DFQATT and CDR2 SNEGSKA (reference sequence). The CDR3 sequence is 14 residues long. The CDR3 DNA sequence: TGCAGTGCTAGGCGGGGGGCGAACACCGGGGAGCTGTTTTTT. Translated: CSARRGANTGELFF.

In this sample, this clonotype turned up many times. V usage is TRBV20-1 and J usage is TRBJ1-1; D remains unclear. The CDR3 is 12 amino acids. Germline V lookup: CDR1 DFQATT, CDR2 SNEGSKA (reference sequence). V lost 2 bases to trimming and J lost 1 base, with 5 bases between them. CDR3: CSARQPNTEAFF. As DNA, the CDR3 is TGCAGTGCTAGACAACCGAACACTGAAGCTTTCTTT.

CDR3 in amino acids: CASSGPRLAQYNEQFF. Written as DNA, the CDR3 is TGTGCCAGCAGTGGGCCTCGACTAGCGCAATACAATGAGCAGTTCTTC. The chain carries TRBV7-8 and TRBJ2-1, with 8 bases identical to TRBD2. Unmatched junction bases numbered 11, after V lost 6 bases and J lost 4 bases. The CDR3 extends over 16 amino acids. The V gene's germline CDR1 is SGHVS and CDR2 FQNEAQ.

The table lists this clonotype with a few counts. The V and J genes are TRBV9 and TRBJ2-2; D ambiguous. This CDR3 contains 13 residues. The germline gives CDR1 SGDLS, CDR2 YYNGEE. The V end was cut by 4 bases, the J end by 3 bases, with 7 bases between. The CDR3 DNA reads TGTGCCAGCAGCAGAATCGACACCGGGGAGCTGTTTTTT. Translation: CASSRIDTGELFF.

This clonotype was counted a few times. The CDR3: CASSSSRGWGNQPQHF. CDR3 sequence (DNA): TGTGCCAGCAGCTCCTCTAGGGGATGGGGCAATCAGCCCCAGCATTTT. The rearrangement joins TRBV7-2 to TRBJ1-5; weak D call: TRBD1 (5 bases). CDR3 length: 16 amino acids. CDR1 is SGHTA, CDR2 FQGNSA, per germline. V gave up 4 bases and J gave up 2 bases, with 15 bases separating them.

This clonotype was observed a handful of times. The rearrangement uses TRBV6-1 and TRBJ1-5; perhaps TRBD1 as D (6 bases). CDR1 and CDR2 from the germline V gene are MNHNS and SASEGT. V lost 5 bases, J lost 5 bases, and 16 bases lay in between. The CDR3 covers 15 residues. CDR3 region: CASSRYRVNDQPQHF. The CDR3 bases are TGTGCCAGCAGTCGTTACAGGGTGAACGATCAGCCCCAGCATTTT.

In its sample, this clonotype was seen a few times. The chain joins TRBV5-1 to TRBJ2-1; TRBD2 matches at 11 bases. The junction had 8 bases not matched to a gene; V was cut back by 0 bases and J by 6 bases. The CDR3 extends over 17 amino acids. Germline CDR1 is SGHRS and CDR2 is YFSETQ. In nucleotides, the CDR3 is TGCGCCAGCAGCTTGGCCCCGGCTAGCGGGGGGCCCAATGAGCAGTTCTTC. This gives the protein CASSLAPASGGPNEQFF.

The genes are TRBV12-3 or TRBV12-4 and TRBJ2-7; D is uncertain. This CDR3 has 14 amino acids. Trimming took 2 bases from V and 4 from J, leaving 12 bases between them. Here the CDR3 DNA reads TGTGCCAGCAGTTTAAAGGGCGGTTCTTACGAGCAGTACTTC. Translation gives CASSLKGGSYEQYF.

The chain joins TRBV7-2 to TRBJ2-1; D remains ambiguous. Trimming removed 1 base from V and 6 bases from J, with 10 bases in between. This CDR3 has 14 amino acids. Germline V gene sequence: CDR1 SGHTA, CDR2 FQGNSA. The CDR3 spells CASSLVPSPNEQFF. CDR3 DNA sequence: TGTGCCAGCAGCTTAGTCCCCTCCCCCAATGAGCAGTTCTTC.

The chain couples TRBV5-1 to TRBJ1-2; 9 bases agree with TRBD1. Per the germline V gene, CDR1 is SGHRS and CDR2 is YFSETQ. The V and J ends lost 0 bases and 6 bases, in that order; junction bases with no gene match: 12. This CDR3 has 17 amino acids. The CDR3 nucleotides are TGCGCCAGCAGCTTGGTATCTGGGACAGGGACTACTAATGGCTACACCTTC. Encoded protein: CASSLVSGTGTTNGYTF.

This clonotype was seen many times. The chain joins TRBV10-3 to TRBJ2-3; D not resolved. Germline-derived CDR1 and CDR2 are ENHRY and SYGVKD. Trimming removed 11 bases at V and 4 bases at J, with 13 bases between. The CDR3 covers 12 residues. CDR3 DNA: TGTGCCTCGGGTTGGGTGTCAGATACGCAGTATTTT. It is translated as CASGWVSDTQYF.

This clonotype was detected only once. Here the CDR3 DNA reads TGTGCCAGCAGCCCAGGGACAGGGACTAGAAACACCATATATTTT. Its protein is CASSPGTGTRNTIYF. The V call is TRBV7-8, the J call TRBJ1-3; 9 bases align to TRBD1. The CDR3 sequence is 15 residues long. Germline loops: CDR1 SGHVS, CDR2 FQNEAQ. J gave up 5 bases and V 5 bases, and 7 bases lay outside the gene matches. Using reference TRBV7-8 and TRBJ1-3 for the parts outside the CDR3, the full variable domain is GAGVSQSPRYKVAKRGQDVALRCDPISGHVSLFWYQQALGQGPEFLTYFQNEAQLDKSGLPSDRFFAERPEGSVSTLKIQRTQQEDSAVYLCASSPGTGTRNTIYFGEGSWLTVV.

V gene TRBV10-3 combines with J gene TRBJ2-5; D gene ambiguous. V lost 3 bases and J 5 bases, leaving 10 bases between the germline ends. Germline V gives CDR1 ENHRY, CDR2 SYGVKD. CDR3 size: 13 residues. DNA for the CDR3: TGTGCCATCAGTGATGGGCAGACGGAGACCCAGTACTTC. Its protein product is CAISDGQTETQYF.

This clonotype was seen a few times. The chain recombines TRBV6-2 or TRBV6-3 with TRBJ2-1; the match to TRBD1 covers 9 bases. CDR1 is MNHEY, CDR2 SVGEGT, per germline. This CDR3 contains 16 residues. The junction had 4 bases not matched to a gene; V was cut back by 2 bases and J by 2 bases. The CDR3 reads CASSYLRQGAYNEQFF. The CDR3 DNA follows: TGTGCCAGCAGTTACCTAAGACAGGGGGCCTACAATGAGCAGTTCTTC.

The chain combines TRBV5-1 with TRBJ2-7; D is undetermined. Germline V gene lookup returns CDR1 SGHRS and CDR2 YFSETQ. V was pared by 0 bases and J by 7 bases, with 8 bases between. The CDR3 sequence is 12 residues long. In DNA form, the CDR3 reads TGCGCCAGCAGCTTGGCCAAAGGAGAGCAGTACTTC. Translated: CASSLAKGEQYF.

This clonotype was detected only a few times. The V call is TRBV7-2, the J call TRBJ1-4; perhaps TRBD1 as D (5 bases). Trimming removed 0 bases from V and 4 bases from J, with 15 bases in between. This CDR3 contains 17 residues. Germline V lookup: CDR1 SGHTA, CDR2 FQGNSA. The CDR3 protein is CASSLAPRVEGNEKLFF. CDR3 nucleotide sequence: TGTGCCAGCAGCTTAGCGCCCAGGGTTGAGGGTAATGAAAAACTGTTTTTT.

In DNA form, the CDR3 reads TGCAGTGCTAGACCGACAGGGGTCTCCTACGAGCAGTACTTC. Protein sequence: CSARPTGVSYEQYF. The genes are TRBV20-1 and TRBJ2-7, with 8 bases matching TRBD1. V dropped 2 bases and J dropped 0; count of bases not matched to a gene: 3. This CDR3 region has 14 residues. Germline CDR1 and CDR2: DFQATT and SNEGSKA (reference sequence).

J is TRBJ2-3 and V is TRBV20-1; 10 nucleotides match TRBD2. The germline V gene has CDR1 DFQATT and CDR2 SNEGSKA (reference sequence). The CDR3 contains 15 residues. Unmatched junction bases numbered 6, after V lost 5 bases and J lost 1 base. CDR3 protein: CSAGGGLAGTDTQYF. CDR3 nucleotide sequence: TGCAGTGCTGGGGGCGGACTAGCGGGCACAGATACGCAGTATTTT.